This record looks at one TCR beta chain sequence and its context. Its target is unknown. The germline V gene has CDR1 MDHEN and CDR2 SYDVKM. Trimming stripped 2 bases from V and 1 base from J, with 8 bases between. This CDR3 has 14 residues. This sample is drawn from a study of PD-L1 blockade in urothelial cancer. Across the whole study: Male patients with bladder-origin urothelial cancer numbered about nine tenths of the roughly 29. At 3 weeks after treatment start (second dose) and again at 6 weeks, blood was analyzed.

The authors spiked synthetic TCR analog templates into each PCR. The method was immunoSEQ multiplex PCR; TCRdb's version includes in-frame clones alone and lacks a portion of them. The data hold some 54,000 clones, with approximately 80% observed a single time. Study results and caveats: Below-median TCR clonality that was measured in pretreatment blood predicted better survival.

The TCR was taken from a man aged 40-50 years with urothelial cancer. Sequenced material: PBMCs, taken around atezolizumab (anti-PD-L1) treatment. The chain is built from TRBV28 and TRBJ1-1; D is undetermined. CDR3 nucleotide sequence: TGTGCCAGCAGTTTACAGAAGTGGAACACTGAAGCTTTCTTT. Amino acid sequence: CASSLQKWNTEAFF.